Detailed here is one T cell receptor beta chain. CDR3 length equals 15 residues. Trimming removed 3 bases from V and 3 bases from J; junction bases left unmatched: 3. Germline V CDR1 and CDR2: SEHNR, FQNEAQ (reference sequence). The data were obtained in a study of OX40 agonist ivuxolimab in advanced cancers. Across the whole study: Patients were treated with intravenous ivuxolimab, dosed at 0.01 to 10 mg/kg and infused every 2 weeks.

Using immunoSEQ multiplex PCR, the repertoire was profiled, and TCRdb retains in-frame clones only, with some absent. This sample has 70,000 to 90,000 clones, with around 90% found just once. With baseline, cycle 4 day 1, and cycle 7 day 1 as timepoints, blood was sampled. The TCR originated in an adult with an advanced solid tumor such as melanoma, head and neck, liver or kidney cancer. V and J are TRBV7-9 and TRBJ2-2; TRBD1 matches 8 bases. This material consisted of CD4+ or CD8+ T cells sorted from blood, taken in a trial of the OX40 agonist ivuxolimab. The CDR3 nucleotides are TGTGCCAGCAGCTTTTTACAGGGGGACACCGGGGAGCTGTTTTTT. Its protein is CASSFLQGDTGELFF.